Below, one T cell receptor (beta chain) is given with its context. This specimen includes other DNA sequences encoding the same CDR3. This sample was included in a study of cytomegalovirus exposure and HLA in healthy donors. A multiplex PCR was run with 60 Vbeta primers and 13 Jbeta primers. Clones were sequenced by immunoSEQ multiplex PCR, and TCRdb holds only the in-frame ones, with some missing. The sample has a few hundred thousand clones; almost 85% are singletons. The sequence came from a woman between 40 and 55 years old in good health and CMV-seronegative. The sample was PBMCs.

The CDR3 is CASSSRLEWEQYF. The CDR3 bases are TGTGCCAGCAGCTCTCGACTTGAGTGGGAGCAGTACTTC. The V call is TRBV6-5, the J call TRBJ2-7, with D hard to call. V lost 6 bases to trimming and J lost 7 bases, with 16 bases between them. This CDR3 region has 13 residues. Germline V lookup: CDR1 MNHEY, CDR2 SVGAGI.